This T cell receptor (beta chain) stems from a study of cytomegalovirus exposure and HLA in healthy donors. A multiplex PCR was run with 60 Vbeta primers and 13 Jbeta primers. The protocol was immunoSEQ multiplex PCR, while the TCRdb copy is restricted to in-frame clones and leaves out a portion. This table holds approximately 160,000 clones, roughly 82% found once. This clone appeared once. CDR1 is MNHEY and CDR2 is SVGAGI in the germline V gene. The junction had 7 bases not matched to a gene; V was cut back by 0 bases and J by 5 bases. There are 15 residues in the CDR3. The sample consisted of PBMCs. This chain connects TRBV6-5 to TRBJ2-7; 7 bases line up with TRBD2. The TCR comes from a man younger than 45 in good health and CMV-seropositive. The CDR3 is CASSYSGRGRDEQYF. DNA of the CDR3: TGTGCCAGCAGTTACTCAGGGAGGGGTAGGGACGAGCAGTACTTC.